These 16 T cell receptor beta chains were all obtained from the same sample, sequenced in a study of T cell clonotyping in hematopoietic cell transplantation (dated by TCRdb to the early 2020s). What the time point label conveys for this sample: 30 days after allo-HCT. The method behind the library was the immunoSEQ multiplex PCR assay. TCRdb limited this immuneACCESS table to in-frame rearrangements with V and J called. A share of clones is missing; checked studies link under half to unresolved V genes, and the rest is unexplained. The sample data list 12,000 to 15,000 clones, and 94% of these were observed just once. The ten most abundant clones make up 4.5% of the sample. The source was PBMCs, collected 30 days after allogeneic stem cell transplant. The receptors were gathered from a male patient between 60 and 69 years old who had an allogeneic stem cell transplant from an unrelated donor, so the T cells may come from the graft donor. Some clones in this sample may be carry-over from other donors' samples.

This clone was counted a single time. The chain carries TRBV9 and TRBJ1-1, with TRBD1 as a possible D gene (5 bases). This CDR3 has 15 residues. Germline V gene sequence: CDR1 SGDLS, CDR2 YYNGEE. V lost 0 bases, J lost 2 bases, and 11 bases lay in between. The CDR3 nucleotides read TGTGCCAGCAGCGTAGAAGGGCAGGGCAACACTGAAGCTTTCTTT. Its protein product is CASSVEGQGNTEAFF. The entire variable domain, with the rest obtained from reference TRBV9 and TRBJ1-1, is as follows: DSGVTQTPKHLITATGQRVTLRCSPRSGDLSVYWYQQSLDQGLQFLIQYYNGEERAKGNILERFSAQQFPDLHSELNLSSLELGDSALYFCASSVEGQGNTEAFFGQGTRLTVV.

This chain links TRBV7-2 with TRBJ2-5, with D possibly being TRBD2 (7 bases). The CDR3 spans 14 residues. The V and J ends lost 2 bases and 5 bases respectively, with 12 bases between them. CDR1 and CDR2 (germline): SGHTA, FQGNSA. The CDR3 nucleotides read TGTGCCAGCAGCTTAAGGGGGGGTAGTGAGACCCAGTACTTC. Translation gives CASSLRGGSETQYF. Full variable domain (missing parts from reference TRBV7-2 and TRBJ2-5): GAGVSQSPSNKVTEKGKDVELRCDPISGHTALYWYRQSLGQGLEFLIYFQGNSAPDKSGLPSDRFSAERTGGSVSTLTIQRTQQEDSAVYLCASSLRGGSETQYFGPGTRLLVL.

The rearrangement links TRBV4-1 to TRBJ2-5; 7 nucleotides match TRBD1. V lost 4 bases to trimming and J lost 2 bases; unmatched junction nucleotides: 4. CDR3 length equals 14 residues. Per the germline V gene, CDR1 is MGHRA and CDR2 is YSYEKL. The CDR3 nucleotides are TGCGCCAGCAGCCCCCGACAGGGTCAAGAGACCCAGTACTTC. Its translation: CASSPRQGQETQYF.

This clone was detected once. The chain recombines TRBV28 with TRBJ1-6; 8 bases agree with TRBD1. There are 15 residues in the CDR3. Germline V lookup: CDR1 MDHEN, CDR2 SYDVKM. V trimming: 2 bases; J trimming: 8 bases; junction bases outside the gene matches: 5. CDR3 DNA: TGTGCCAGCAGTTTAGCAGGGGGCCTGGATTCACCCCTCCACTTT. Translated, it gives CASSLAGGLDSPLHF.

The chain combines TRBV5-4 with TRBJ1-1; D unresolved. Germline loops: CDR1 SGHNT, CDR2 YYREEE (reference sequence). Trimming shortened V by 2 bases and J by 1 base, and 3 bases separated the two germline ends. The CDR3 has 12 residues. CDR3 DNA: TGTGCCAGCAGCTTTGGGAACACTGAAGCTTTCTTT. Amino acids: CASSFGNTEAFF.

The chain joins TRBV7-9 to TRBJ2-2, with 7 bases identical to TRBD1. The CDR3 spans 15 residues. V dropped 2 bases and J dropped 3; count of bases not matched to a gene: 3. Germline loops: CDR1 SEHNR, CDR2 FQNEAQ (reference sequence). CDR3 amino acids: CASSLRGPDTGELFF. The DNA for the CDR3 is TGTGCCAGCAGCTTAAGGGGGCCGGACACCGGGGAGCTGTTTTTT.

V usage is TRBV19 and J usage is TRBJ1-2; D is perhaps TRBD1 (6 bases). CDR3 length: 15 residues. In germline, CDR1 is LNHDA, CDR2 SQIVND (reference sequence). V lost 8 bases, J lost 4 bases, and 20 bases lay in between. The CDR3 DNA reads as TGTGCCAGTCAAGATGGACAGTTCGCTCTCTATGGCTACACCTTC. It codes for CASQDGQFALYGYTF.

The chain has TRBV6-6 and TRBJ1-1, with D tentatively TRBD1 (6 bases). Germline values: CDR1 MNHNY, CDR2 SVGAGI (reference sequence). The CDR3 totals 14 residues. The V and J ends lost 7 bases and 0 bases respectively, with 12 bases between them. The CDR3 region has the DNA TGTGCCAGCACCAACGGACAGATGAACACTGAAGCTTTCTTT. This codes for CASTNGQMNTEAFF.

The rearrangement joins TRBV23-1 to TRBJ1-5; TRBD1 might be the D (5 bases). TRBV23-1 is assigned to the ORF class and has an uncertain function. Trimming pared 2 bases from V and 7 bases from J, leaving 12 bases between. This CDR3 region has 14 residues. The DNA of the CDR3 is TGCGCCAGCAGTCAAATTGAGGGACGGCAGCCCCAGCATTTT. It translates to CASSQIEGRQPQHF.

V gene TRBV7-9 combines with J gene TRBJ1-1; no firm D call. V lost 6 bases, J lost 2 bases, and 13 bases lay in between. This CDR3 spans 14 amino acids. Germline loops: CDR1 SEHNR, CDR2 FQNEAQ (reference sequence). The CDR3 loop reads CASRETLSNTEAFF. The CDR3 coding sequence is TGTGCCAGCAGGGAGACACTGTCTAACACTGAAGCTTTCTTT.

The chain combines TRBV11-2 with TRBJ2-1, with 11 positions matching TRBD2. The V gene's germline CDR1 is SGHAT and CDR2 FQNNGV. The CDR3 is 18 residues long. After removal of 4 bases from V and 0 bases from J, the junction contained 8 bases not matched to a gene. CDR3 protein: CASSWISGGVISYNEQFF. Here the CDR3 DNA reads TGTGCCAGCAGCTGGATTAGCGGGGGGGTAATCTCCTACAATGAGCAGTTCTTC. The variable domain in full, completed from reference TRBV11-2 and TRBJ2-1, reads EAGVAQSPRYKIIEKRQSVAFWCNPISGHATLYWYQQILGQGPKLLIQFQNNGVVDDSQLPKDRFSAERLKGVDSTLKIQPAKLEDSAVYLCASSWISGGVISYNEQFFGPGTRLTVL.

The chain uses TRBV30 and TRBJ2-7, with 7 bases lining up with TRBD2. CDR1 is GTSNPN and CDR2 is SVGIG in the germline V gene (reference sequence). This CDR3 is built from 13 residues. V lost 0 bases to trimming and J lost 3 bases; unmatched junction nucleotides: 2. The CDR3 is CAWSVGGFYEQYF. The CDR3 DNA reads TGTGCCTGGAGTGTCGGGGGGTTCTACGAGCAGTACTTC.

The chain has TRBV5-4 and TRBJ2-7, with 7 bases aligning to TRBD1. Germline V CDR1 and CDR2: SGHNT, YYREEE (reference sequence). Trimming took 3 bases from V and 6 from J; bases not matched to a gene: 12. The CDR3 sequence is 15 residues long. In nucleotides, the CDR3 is TGTGCCAGCAGCTCCAGTTTGACAGGGTGGGGCGAGCAGTACTTC. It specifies CASSSSLTGWGEQYF.

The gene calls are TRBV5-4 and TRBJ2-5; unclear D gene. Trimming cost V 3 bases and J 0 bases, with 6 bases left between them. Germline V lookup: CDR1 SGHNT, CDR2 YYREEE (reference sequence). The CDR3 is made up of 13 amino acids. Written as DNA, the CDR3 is TGTGCCAGCAGCTCCCTTGACCAAGAGACCCAGTACTTC. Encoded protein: CASSSLDQETQYF.

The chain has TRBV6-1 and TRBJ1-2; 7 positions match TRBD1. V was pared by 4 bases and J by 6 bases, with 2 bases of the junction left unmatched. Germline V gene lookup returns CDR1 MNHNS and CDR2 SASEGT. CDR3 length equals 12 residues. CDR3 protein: CASSGTGDGYTF. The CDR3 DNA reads TGTGCCAGCAGTGGAACAGGGGATGGCTACACCTTC.

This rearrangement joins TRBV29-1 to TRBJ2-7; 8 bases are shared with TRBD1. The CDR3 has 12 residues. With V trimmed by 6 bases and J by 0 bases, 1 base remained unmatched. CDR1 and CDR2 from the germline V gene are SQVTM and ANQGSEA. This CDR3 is CSVQGVSYEQYF. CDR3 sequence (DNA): TGCAGCGTACAGGGGGTCTCCTACGAGCAGTACTTC.